The source of this T cell receptor beta chain is a study of cytomegalovirus exposure and HLA in healthy donors. Study at large: A subsequent analysis stated that the approximately 110 validation repertoires were run on the same platform as the approximately 700 first-cohort repertoires.

Sequencing was performed with immunoSEQ multiplex PCR; in TCRdb, only in-frame clones are kept and a portion is missing. This repertoire shows about 73,000 clones, 70% to 90% found once; its top ten account for about 4.1%. General study results and limits: Some TCR beta chains (around 180 of them) were listed as cytomegalovirus-associated. The tendency of first-cohort TCR clusters to co-occur in the roughly 130 validation repertoires was the finding of a later analysis.

This clone was counted between two and nine times. Antigen specificity is unknown. While the first cohort had fewer than 850 subjects, the donors belonged to the separate validation cohort of more than 95 subjects. Germline CDR1 and CDR2: ENHRY and SYGVKD. The CDR3 consists of 15 residues. Trimming removed 5 bases from V and 4 bases from J, with 18 bases in between. Specimen: PBMCs. J is TRBJ2-7 and V is TRBV10-3; possibly TRBD2 for D (6 bases). This clonotype was sampled from a woman younger than 30 in good health and CMV-seropositive. Written as DNA, the CDR3 is TGTGCCATCAGTATGGAGGGAGTTGGGTCATACGAGCAGTACTTC. Its protein product is CAISMEGVGSYEQYF.